Listed below are T cell receptor beta chains from one sample, sequenced in a study of blood T cell repertoires in COVID-19. Sequencing was performed with immunoSEQ multiplex PCR; in TCRdb, only in-frame clones are kept and a portion is missing. Among 190,000 or so clones listed, more than 85% were seen once. Specimen: peripheral blood. These receptors came from a man between 40 and 49 years old with active or convalescent COVID-19. Each CDR3 is given with its conserved first and last residue. Fields, in order: V gene, D gene, J gene, clone size, CDR3 DNA, CDR3 protein. The D gene is left open where the match is weak. A clone size is listed for some rows: how often the clone was seen (once, few, many), or a class if it is expanded.

>TRBV19|.|TRBJ1-2|.
TGTGCCAGTAGTATCTGGGCAGGGCAAGGCTACACCTTC
CASSIWAGQGYTF
>TRBV24-1|.|TRBJ2-7|.
TGTGCCACCAGTCAAGCAGGGCAGTATTACGAGCAGTACTTC
CATSQAGQYYEQYF
>TRBV10-3|TRBD1|TRBJ1-1|.
TGTGCCATTAGCTCCCAGGGGGCAGGGACTGAAGCTTTCTTT
CAISSQGAGTEAFF
>TRBV10-3|TRBD2|TRBJ2-7|.
TGTGCCATCACGACTAGCGGGGACTCCTACGAGCAGTACTTC
CAITTSGDSYEQYF
>TRBV5-1|.|TRBJ1-1|.
TGCGCCAGCAGCCGACAGTTAGGGATGAACACTGAAGCTTTCTTT
CASSRQLGMNTEAFF
>TRBV7-2|.|TRBJ2-1|.
TGTGCCAGCAGCTTAGACAGCAGGGCCAATGAGCAGTTCTTC
CASSLDSRANEQFF
>TRBV5-5|.|TRBJ1-1|.
TGTGCCAGCAGCTTGGCCACAGGGTGGGAGGCTTTCTTT
CASSLATGWEAFF
>TRBV5-1|.|TRBJ1-1|.
TGCGCCAGCACGACAACTGATGGCCTGAACACTGAAGCTTTCTTT
CASTTTDGLNTEAFF
>TRBV7-9|.|TRBJ1-1|.
TGTGCCAGCAGTAGGCGAGAGGGGAACACTGAAGCTTTCTTT
CASSRREGNTEAFF
>TRBV30|TRBD1|TRBJ1-2|.
TGTGCCTGGATCCCGGGACAGGGGAGTTGGGGCTACACCTTC
CAWIPGQGSWGYTF
>TRBV27|.|TRBJ2-2|.
TGTGCCAGCCAGAGGGCAGACTACAACACCGGGGAGCTGTTTTTT
CASQRADYNTGELFF
>TRBV10-3|TRBD1|TRBJ2-7|.
TGTGCCATAACCGGGACAGAAAATACCTACGAGCAGTACTTC
CAITGTENTYEQYF
>TRBV19|.|TRBJ1-3|.
TGTGCCAGTAGTATGCTGGGGGGAAATGGAAACACCATATATTTT
CASSMLGGNGNTIYF
>TRBV5-1|TRBD2|TRBJ2-1|.
TGCGCCAGCAGCATCGGGACTAGCGGGGGAAATGAGCAGTTCTTC
CASSIGTSGGNEQFF
>TRBV6-5|TRBD1|TRBJ1-2|.
TGTGCCAGCAGCTCTAATTCCGGGACAGGGATGAGCTACACCTTC
CASSSNSGTGMSYTF
>TRBV4-2|TRBD1|TRBJ2-1|.
TGTGCCAGCAGCCAACTCCAGCCCGGACAGGCGTCCTACAATGAGCAGTTCTTC
CASSQLQPGQASYNEQFF
>TRBV6-2/TRBV6-3|.|TRBJ2-7|.
TGTGCCAGCAGTAAGGAGGTTACCTACGAGCAGTACTTC
CASSKEVTYEQYF
>TRBV18|.|TRBJ2-1|.
TGTGCCAGCTCACCACCATTAAAATTCAGGGAAGTAGAGTCCTACAATGAGCAGTTCTTC
CASSPPLKFREVESYNEQFF
>TRBV9|TRBD1|TRBJ2-1|.
TGTGCCAGCAGTGGGGGAGACAGGGTGGAAGAGCAGTTCTTC
CASSGGDRVEEQFF
>TRBV9|.|TRBJ2-7|.
TGTGCCAGCAGCGCCACCTCGGACGGGGCCTACGAGCAGTACTTC
CASSATSDGAYEQYF
>TRBV27|.|TRBJ2-2|.
TGTGCCAGCAGTTTTGGGGGGACCGGGGAGCTGTTTTTT
CASSFGGTGELFF
>TRBV11-2|.|TRBJ2-7|.
TGTGCCAGCAGCTTCTCGTCGGCCTACGAGCAGTACTTC
CASSFSSAYEQYF
>TRBV7-9|TRBD1|TRBJ2-2|.
TGTGCCAGCAGACCGACAGGGTCCACCACCGGGGAGCTGTTTTTT
CASRPTGSTTGELFF
>TRBV2|TRBD2|TRBJ2-3|.
TGTGCCACCGAGCGGGGGGGGAGCACAGATACGCAGTATTTT
CATERGGSTDTQYF
>TRBV9|TRBD2|TRBJ2-3|once
TGTGCCAGCAGCGTAAGTGGGGGGGTCACAGATACGCAGTATTTT
CASSVSGGVTDTQYF
>TRBV7-9|TRBD2|TRBJ2-3|.
TGTGCCAGCAGCAGGAGCGGGAGGGGAGATACGCAGTATTTT
CASSRSGRGDTQYF
>TRBV2|TRBD1|TRBJ1-2|once
TGTGCCAGCAGAAACCCCGGACAGGGTTTAGGTGGCTACACCTTC
CASRNPGQGLGGYTF